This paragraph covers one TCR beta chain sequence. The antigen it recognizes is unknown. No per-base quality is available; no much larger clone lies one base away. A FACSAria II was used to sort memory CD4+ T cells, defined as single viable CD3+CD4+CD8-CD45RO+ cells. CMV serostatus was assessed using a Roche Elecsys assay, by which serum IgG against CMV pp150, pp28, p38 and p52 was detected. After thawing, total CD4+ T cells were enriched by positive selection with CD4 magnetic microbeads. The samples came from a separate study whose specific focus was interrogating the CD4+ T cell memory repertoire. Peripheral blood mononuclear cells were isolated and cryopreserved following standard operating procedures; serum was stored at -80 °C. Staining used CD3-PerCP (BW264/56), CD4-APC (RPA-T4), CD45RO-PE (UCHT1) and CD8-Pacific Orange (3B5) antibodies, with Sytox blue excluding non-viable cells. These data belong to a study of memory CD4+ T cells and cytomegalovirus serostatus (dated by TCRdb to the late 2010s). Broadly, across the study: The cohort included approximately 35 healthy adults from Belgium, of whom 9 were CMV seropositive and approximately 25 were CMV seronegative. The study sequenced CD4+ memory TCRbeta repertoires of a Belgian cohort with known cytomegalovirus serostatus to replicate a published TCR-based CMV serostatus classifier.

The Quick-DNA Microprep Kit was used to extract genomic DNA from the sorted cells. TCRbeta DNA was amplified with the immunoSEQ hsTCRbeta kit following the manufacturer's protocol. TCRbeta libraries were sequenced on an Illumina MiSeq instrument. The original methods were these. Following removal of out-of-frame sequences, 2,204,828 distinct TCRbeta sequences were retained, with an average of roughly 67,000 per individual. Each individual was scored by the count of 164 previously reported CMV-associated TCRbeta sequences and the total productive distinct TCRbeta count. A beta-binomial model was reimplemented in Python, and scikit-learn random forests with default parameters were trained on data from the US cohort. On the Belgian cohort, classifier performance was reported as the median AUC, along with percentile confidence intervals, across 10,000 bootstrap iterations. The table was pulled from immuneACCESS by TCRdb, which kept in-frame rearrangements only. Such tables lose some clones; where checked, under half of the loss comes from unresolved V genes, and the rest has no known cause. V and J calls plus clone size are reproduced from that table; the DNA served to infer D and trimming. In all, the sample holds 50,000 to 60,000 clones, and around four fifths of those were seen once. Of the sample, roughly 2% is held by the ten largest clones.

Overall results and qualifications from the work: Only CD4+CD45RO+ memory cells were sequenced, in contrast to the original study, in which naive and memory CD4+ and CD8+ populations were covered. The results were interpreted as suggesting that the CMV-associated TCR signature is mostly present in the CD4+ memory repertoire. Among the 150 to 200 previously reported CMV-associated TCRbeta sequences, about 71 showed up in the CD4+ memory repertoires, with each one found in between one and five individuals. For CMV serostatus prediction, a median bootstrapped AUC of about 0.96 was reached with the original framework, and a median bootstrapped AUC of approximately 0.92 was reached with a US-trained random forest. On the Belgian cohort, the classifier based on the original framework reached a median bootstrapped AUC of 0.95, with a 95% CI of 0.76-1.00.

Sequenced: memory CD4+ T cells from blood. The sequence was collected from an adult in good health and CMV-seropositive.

The DNA sequence is as follows: TGTGCCAGCTCACCGAACGTGGCAGGGTCCTATAGCAATCAGCCCCAGCATTTT. Its coded protein is CASSPNVAGSYSNQPQHF. The chain joins TRBV18 to TRBJ1-5; D gene: possibly TRBD1, on 5 matching bases. The CDR3 sequence holds 18 residues, the cysteine and phenylalanine included. Only the CDR3 DNA is retained, 54 bases long and in frame from the first base. V was cut back by 3 bases and J by 0 bases, leaving a gap of 18 bases between them. Looking up the germline V gene yields CDR1 KGHSH and CDR2 LQKENI.